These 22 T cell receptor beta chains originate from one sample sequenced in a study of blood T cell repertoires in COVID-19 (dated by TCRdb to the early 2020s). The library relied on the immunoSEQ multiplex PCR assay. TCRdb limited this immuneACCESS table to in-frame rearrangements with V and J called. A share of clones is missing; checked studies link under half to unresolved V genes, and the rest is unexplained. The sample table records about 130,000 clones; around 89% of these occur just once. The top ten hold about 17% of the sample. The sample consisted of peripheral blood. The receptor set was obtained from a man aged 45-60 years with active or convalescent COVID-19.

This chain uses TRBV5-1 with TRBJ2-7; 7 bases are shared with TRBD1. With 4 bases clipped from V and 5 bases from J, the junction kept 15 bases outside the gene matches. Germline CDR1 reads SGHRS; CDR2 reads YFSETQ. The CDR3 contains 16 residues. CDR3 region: CASSAATGVSGNEQYF. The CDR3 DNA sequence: TGCGCCAGCAGCGCAGCCACAGGGGTTTCCGGGAACGAGCAGTACTTC.

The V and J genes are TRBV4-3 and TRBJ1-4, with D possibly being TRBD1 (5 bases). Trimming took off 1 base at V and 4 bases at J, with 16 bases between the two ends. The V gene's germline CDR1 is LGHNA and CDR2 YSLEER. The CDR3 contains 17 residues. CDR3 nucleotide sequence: TGCGCCAGCAGCCAAGCGACGGGGGAGGGGATTAATGAAAAACTGTTTTTT. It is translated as CASSQATGEGINEKLFF.

CDR3 DNA sequence: TGCGCCAGTACCGGGACAGCACCCGGGGAGCAGTACTTC. It is translated as CASTGTAPGEQYF. The chain has TRBV10-1 and TRBJ2-7; the match to TRBD1 covers 7 bases. With 9 bases clipped from V and 7 bases from J, the junction kept 12 bases outside the gene matches. This CDR3 is built from 13 residues. Germline loops: CDR1 WNHNN, CDR2 SYGVQD (reference sequence).

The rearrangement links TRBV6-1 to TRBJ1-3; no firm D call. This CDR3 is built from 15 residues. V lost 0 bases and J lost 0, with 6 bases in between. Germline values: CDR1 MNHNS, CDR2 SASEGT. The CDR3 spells CASSEAGSSGNTIYF. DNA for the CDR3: TGTGCCAGCAGTGAAGCGGGGAGCTCTGGAAACACCATATATTTT.

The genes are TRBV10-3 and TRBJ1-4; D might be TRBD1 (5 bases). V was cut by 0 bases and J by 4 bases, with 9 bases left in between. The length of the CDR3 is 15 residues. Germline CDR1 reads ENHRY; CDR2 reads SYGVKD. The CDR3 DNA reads TGTGCCATCAGTGAGTCGACAGAGATTAATGAAAAACTGTTTTTT. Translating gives CAISESTEINEKLFF.

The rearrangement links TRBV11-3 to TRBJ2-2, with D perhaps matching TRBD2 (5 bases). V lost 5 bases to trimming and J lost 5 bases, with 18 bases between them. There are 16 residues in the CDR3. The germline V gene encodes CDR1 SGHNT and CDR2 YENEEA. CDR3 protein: CASSPSGLRGTGELFF. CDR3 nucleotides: TGTGCCAGCAGCCCCTCCGGTTTGCGAGGGACCGGGGAGCTGTTTTTT.

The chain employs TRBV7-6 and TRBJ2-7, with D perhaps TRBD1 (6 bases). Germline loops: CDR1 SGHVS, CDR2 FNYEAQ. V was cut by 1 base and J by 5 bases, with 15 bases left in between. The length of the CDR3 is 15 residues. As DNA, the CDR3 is TGTGCCAGCAGCTTAGGGGGGTCAGGGGTAAACGAGCAGTACTTC. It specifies CASSLGGSGVNEQYF.

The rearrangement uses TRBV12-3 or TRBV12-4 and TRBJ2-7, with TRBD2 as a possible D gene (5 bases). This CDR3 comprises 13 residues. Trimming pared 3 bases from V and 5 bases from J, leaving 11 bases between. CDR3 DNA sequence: TGTGCCAGCAGTTTTATCACGGGGAACGAGCAGTACTTC. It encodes CASSFITGNEQYF.

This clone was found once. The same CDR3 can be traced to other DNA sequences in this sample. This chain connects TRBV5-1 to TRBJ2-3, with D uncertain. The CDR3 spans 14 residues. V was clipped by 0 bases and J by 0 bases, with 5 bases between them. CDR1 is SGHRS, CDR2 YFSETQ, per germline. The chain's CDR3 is CASSLGASTDTQYF. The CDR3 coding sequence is TGCGCCAGCAGCTTGGGAGCTAGCACAGATACGCAGTATTTT.

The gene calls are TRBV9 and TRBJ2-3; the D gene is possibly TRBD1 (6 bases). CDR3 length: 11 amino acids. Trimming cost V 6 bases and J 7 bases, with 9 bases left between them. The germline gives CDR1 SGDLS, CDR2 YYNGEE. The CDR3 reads CASTRGNTQYF. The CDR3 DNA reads TGTGCCAGCACCAGGGGTAATACGCAGTATTTT.

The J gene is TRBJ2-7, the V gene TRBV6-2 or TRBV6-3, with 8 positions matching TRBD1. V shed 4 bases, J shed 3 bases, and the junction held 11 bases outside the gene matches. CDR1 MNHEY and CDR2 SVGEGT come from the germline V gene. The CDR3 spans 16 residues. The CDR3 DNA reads TGTGCCAGCAGTTCGGCGCTAGACAGGGGCGTCTACGAGCAGTACTTC. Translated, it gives CASSSALDRGVYEQYF.

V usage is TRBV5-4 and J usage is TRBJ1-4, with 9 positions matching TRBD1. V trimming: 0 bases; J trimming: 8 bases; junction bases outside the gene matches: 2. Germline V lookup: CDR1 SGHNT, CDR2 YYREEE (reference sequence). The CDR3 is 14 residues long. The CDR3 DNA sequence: TGTGCCAGCAGCTTGGTGGGACAGGGAGAAAAACTGTTTTTT. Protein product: CASSLVGQGEKLFF.

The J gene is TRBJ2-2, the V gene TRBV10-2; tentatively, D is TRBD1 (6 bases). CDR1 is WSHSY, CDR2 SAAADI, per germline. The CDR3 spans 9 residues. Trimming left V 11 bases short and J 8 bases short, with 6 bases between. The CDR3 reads CAQGGELFF. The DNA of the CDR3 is TGCGCCCAGGGGGGGGAGCTGTTTTTT.

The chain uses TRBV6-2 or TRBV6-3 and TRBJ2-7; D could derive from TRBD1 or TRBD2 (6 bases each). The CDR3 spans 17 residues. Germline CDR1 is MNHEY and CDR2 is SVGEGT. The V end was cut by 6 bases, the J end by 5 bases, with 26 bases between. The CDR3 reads CASSGGRVRGRENEQYF. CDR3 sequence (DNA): TGTGCCAGCAGCGGGGGCAGGGTGAGAGGGAGAGAAAACGAGCAGTACTTC.

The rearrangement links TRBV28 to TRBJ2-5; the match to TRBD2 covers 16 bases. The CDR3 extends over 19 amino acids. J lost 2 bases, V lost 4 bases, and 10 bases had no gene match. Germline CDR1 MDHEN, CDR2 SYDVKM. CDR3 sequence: CASSWGLAGGLVFQETQYF. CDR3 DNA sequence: TGTGCCAGCAGTTGGGGACTAGCGGGAGGGCTCGTGTTTCAAGAGACCCAGTACTTC. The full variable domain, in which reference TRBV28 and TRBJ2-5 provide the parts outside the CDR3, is DVKVTQSSRYLVKRTGEKVFLECVQDMDHENMFWYRQDPGLGLRLIYFSYDVKMKEKGDIPEGYSVSREKKERFSLILESASTNQTSMYLCASSWGLAGGLVFQETQYFGPGTRLLVL.

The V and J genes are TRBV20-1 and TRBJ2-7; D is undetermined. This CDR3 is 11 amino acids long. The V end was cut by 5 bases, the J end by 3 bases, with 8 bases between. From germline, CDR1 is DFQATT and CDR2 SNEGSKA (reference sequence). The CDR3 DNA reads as TGCAGTGCTTACACCAACTACGAGCAGTACTTC. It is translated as CSAYTNYEQYF.

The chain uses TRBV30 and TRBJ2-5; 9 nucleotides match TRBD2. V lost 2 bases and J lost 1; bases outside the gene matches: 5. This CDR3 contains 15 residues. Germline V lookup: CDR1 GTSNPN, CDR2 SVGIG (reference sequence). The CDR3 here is CAWSTAGGGQETQYF. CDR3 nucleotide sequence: TGTGCCTGGAGTACTGCGGGAGGGGGCCAAGAGACCCAGTACTTC.

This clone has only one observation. CDR3 residues: CASSYGWGRQETQYF. CDR3 nucleotide sequence: TGTGCCAGCAGTTACGGTTGGGGCCGCCAAGAGACCCAGTACTTC. V is TRBV6-5 and J is TRBJ2-5; possible D gene TRBD1, 5 bases. Germline values: CDR1 MNHEY, CDR2 SVGAGI. V was shortened by 2 bases and J by 1 base, with 11 bases between the two germline ends. This CDR3 spans 15 amino acids.

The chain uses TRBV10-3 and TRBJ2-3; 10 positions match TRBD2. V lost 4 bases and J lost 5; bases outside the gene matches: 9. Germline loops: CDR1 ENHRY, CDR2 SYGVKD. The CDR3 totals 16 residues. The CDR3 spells CAISVPGLANRDTQYF. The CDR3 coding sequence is TGTGCCATCAGTGTGCCGGGACTAGCGAATCGAGATACGCAGTATTTT.

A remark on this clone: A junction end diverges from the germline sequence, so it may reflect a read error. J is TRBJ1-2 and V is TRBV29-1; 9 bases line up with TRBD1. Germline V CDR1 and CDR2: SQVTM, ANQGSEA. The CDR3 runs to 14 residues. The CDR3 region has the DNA TGCAGCGTTAAAGACAGGGGGTCCAGCTATGGCTACACCTTC. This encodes CSVKDRGSSYGYTF.

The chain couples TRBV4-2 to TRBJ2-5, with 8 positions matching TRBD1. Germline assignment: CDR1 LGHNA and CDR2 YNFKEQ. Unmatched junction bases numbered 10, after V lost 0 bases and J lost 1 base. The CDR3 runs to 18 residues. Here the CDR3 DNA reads TGTGCCAGCAGCCAAGAGCCTCGCGGGACAGGCCCCCAAGAGACCCAGTACTTC. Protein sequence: CASSQEPRGTGPQETQYF.

The CDR3 reads CASSKNNRGHNEKLFF. The CDR3 nucleotides are TGTGCCAGCAGCAAAAACAACCGCGGACATAATGAAAAACTGTTTTTT. The rearrangement links TRBV21-1 to TRBJ1-4; the table's D gene call, TRBD1, was not cross checked with the DNA. TRBV21-1 is recorded as a pseudogene. The CDR3 contains 16 residues.